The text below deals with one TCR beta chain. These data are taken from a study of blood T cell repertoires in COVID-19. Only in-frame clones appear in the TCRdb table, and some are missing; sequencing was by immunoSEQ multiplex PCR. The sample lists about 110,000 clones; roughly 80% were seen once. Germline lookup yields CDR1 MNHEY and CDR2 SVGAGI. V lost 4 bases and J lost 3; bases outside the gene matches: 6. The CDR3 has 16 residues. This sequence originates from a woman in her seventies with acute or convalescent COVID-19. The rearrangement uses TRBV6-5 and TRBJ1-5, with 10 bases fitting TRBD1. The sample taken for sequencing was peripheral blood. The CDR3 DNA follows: TGTGCCAGCAGTTCGACCGACAGGGGGCTCAATCAGCCCCAGCATTTT. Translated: CASSSTDRGLNQPQHF.